These 13 T cell receptor beta chains originate from one sample sequenced in a study of cytotoxic CD8 clonotypes in ibrutinib-treated CLL. The table came from immunoSEQ multiplex PCR; TCRdb's copy has only in-frame clones and leaves some out. This sample has approximately 330,000 clones, with roughly 80% found just once. Source: PBMCs, taken before ibrutinib treatment. These receptors all come from a human donor with chronic lymphocytic leukemia.

This chain links TRBV4-2 with TRBJ2-5; the D is unclear. V lost 1 base, J lost 3 bases, and 6 bases lay in between. CDR1 is LGHNA and CDR2 is YNFKEQ in the germline V gene. CDR3 length: 13 residues. The CDR3 DNA is TGTGCCAGCAGCCAAGGGGCAGAAGAGACCCAGTACTTC. Protein sequence: CASSQGAEETQYF.

The V call is TRBV28, the J call TRBJ1-2, with D tentatively TRBD1 (5 bases). V lost 7 bases and J 2 bases, leaving 11 bases between the germline ends. Germline V gene data show CDR1 as MDHEN and CDR2 as SYDVKM. CDR3 length: 13 amino acids. The CDR3 reads CASKTTGNYGYTF. The CDR3, as DNA: TGTGCCAGCAAGACCACAGGAAACTATGGCTACACCTTC.

V is TRBV19 and J is TRBJ1-2; 8 bases agree with TRBD1. V lost 2 bases to trimming and J lost 8 bases; unmatched junction nucleotides: 13. The germline CDR1 and CDR2 sequences are LNHDA and SQIVND (reference sequence). The length of the CDR3 is 16 residues. The CDR3 DNA reads TGTGCCAGTAGTATATCTCCTTGGACAGGGTCAGGCGGCTACACCTTC. Residues: CASSISPWTGSGGYTF.

The V gene is TRBV28, the J gene TRBJ2-5; a possible D gene is TRBD1 (5 bases). Germline CDR1 MDHEN, CDR2 SYDVKM. The ends were cut back, 7 bases at V and 5 bases at J, with 17 bases in the middle. The CDR3 runs 14 residues. The CDR3 is CASTHGWAGETQYF. The CDR3 DNA sequence: TGTGCCAGCACCCATGGGTGGGCAGGGGAGACCCAGTACTTC.

This rearrangement joins TRBV6-5 to TRBJ2-5, with D perhaps TRBD1 (6 bases). Germline-derived CDR1 and CDR2 are MNHEY and SVGAGI. Trimming pared 2 bases from V and 2 bases from J, leaving 12 bases between. The CDR3 length is 15 residues. The CDR3 loop is CASSYVGTNQETQYF. The CDR3 nucleotides are TGTGCCAGCAGTTACGTTGGGACAAATCAAGAGACCCAGTACTTC.

The CDR3 DNA is TGTGCCAGCAGTTCCCAAGGGGGCTTGTCCGAGCAGTACTTC. Translation gives CASSSQGGLSEQYF. The chain couples TRBV6-6 to TRBJ2-7; 7 positions agree with TRBD1. In germline, CDR1 is MNHNY, CDR2 SVGAGI (reference sequence). The CDR3 sequence is 14 residues long. V lost 4 bases and J lost 6; bases outside the gene matches: 9.

The genes are TRBV30 and TRBJ2-1; TRBD2 agrees at 9 bases. Losses at the gene ends were 3 bases for V and 12 bases for J; bases not matched to a gene: 15. The CDR3 is 15 residues long. Germline CDR1 GTSNPN, CDR2 SVGIG (reference sequence). CDR3 nucleotide sequence: TGTGCCTGGAGCCGGACGGGACTAGCAGAGCCCTGGCAGTTCTTC. Encoded protein: CAWSRTGLAEPWQFF.

The V call is TRBV7-6, the J call TRBJ2-7; D remains unclear. Germline V lookup: CDR1 SGHVS, CDR2 FNYEAQ. V lost 6 bases and J lost 0, with 15 bases in between. The CDR3 runs to 15 residues. This CDR3 is CASSFGPRSSYEQYF. The CDR3 coding sequence is TGTGCCAGCAGTTTCGGACCCAGGAGCTCCTACGAGCAGTACTTC.

V is TRBV2 and J is TRBJ2-1; 7 positions agree with TRBD1. The CDR3 sequence is 12 residues long. Germline assignment: CDR1 SNHLY and CDR2 FYNNEI. V dropped 6 bases and J dropped 15; count of bases not matched to a gene: 11. CDR3 region: CASSYDRDFWFF. DNA for the CDR3: TGTGCCAGCAGCTACGACAGGGATTTCTGGTTCTTC.

The rearrangement links TRBV6-5 to TRBJ2-1, with 8 bases matching TRBD2. Germline V gene data show CDR1 as MNHEY and CDR2 as SVGAGI. J lost 9 bases, V lost 5 bases, and 3 bases had no gene match. This CDR3 region has 12 residues. Here the CDR3 DNA reads TGTGCCAGCAGTGTAGCGGGAATTGAGCAGTTCTTC. This sequence encodes CASSVAGIEQFF.

This clone was seen a handful of times. J is TRBJ2-7 and V is TRBV7-2; the match to TRBD2 covers 13 bases. The CDR3 is 14 residues long. Germline V gene data show CDR1 as SGHTA and CDR2 as FQGNSA. The V segment lost 5 bases and the J segment 6 bases; nucleotides outside the gene matches: 4. The CDR3 region is CASSTGTSGVEQYF. The CDR3 bases are TGTGCCAGCAGCACGGGGACTAGCGGGGTCGAGCAGTACTTC. Drawing the rest from reference TRBV7-2 and TRBJ2-7, the complete variable domain is GAGVSQSPSNKVTEKGKDVELRCDPISGHTALYWYRQSLGQGLEFLIYFQGNSAPDKSGLPSDRFSAERTGGSVSTLTIQRTQQEDSAVYLCASSTGTSGVEQYFGPGTRLTVT.

This sequence joins TRBV30 and TRBJ1-5; D is perhaps TRBD1 (6 bases). The CDR3 length is 13 residues. Trimming left V 4 bases short and J 7 bases short, with 14 bases between. Germline V gene lookup returns CDR1 GTSNPN and CDR2 SVGIG (reference sequence). DNA for the CDR3: TGTGCCTGGACCCCCAGGGGAGGCCAGCCCCAGCATTTT. Translated, it gives CAWTPRGGQPQHF.

The chain recombines TRBV19 with TRBJ2-1; 7 nucleotides match TRBD1. This CDR3 region has 13 residues. The junction had 6 bases not matched to a gene; V was cut back by 5 bases and J by 8 bases. The germline gives CDR1 LNHDA, CDR2 SQIVND (reference sequence). In DNA form, the CDR3 reads TGTGCCAGTAGTTTACAGGGGTACGATGAGCAGTTCTTC. Protein: CASSLQGYDEQFF.